These 28 T cell receptor beta chains originate from one sample sequenced in a study. From the 5' RACE reads, TCRdb called clonotypes with MiXCR, one entry per CDR3 protein. The sample consists of under 60,000 distinct CDR3 sequences, more than 25% of them appearing once. The sample was naive CD4+ T cells sorted from blood. Subset meaning: naive CD4+ T cells, CD4+CD45RA+CD25-. These receptors came from a female donor with breast cancer.

This clonotype has only a few counts. The CDR3 DNA sequence: TGTGCCAGCAGCTTGCCGGGGCAGGCGAACACCGGGGAGCTGTTTTTT. Translated: CASSLPGQANTGELFF. The rearrangement joins TRBV5-6 to TRBJ2-2; D possibly uses TRBD1 or TRBD2 (5 bases each). Germline CDR1 and CDR2: SGHDT and YYEEEE. CDR3 size: 16 residues. V lost 1 base and J 0 bases, leaving 10 bases between the germline ends.

A word on this clonotype: This may come from a read error, since a much larger clone is one base off. The chain couples TRBV7-2 to TRBJ2-1, with D hard to call. Germline V gene sequence: CDR1 SGHTA, CDR2 FQGNSA. Trimming stripped 2 bases from V and 0 bases from J, with 8 bases between. CDR3 length equals 15 residues. CDR3 amino acids: CASSLSRSSYNEQFF. CDR3 in DNA: TGTGCCAGCAGCTTATCACGCAGCTCCTACAATGAGCAGTTCTTC.

This clonotype has only a few counts. Here the CDR3 omits its conserved ending phenylalanine or tryptophan, so a read error is the likely source. The chain carries TRBV9 and TRBJ1-6; D is possibly TRBD1 (5 bases). This CDR3 has 16 amino acids. Looked up from germline, CDR1 is SGDLS and CDR2 is YYNGEE. Trimming took off 4 bases at V and 0 bases at J, with 11 bases between the two ends. Here the CDR3 DNA reads TGTGCCAGCAGCCTAGCCGGGGGCTCCTATAATTCACCCCTCCACTTA. This translates into CASSLAGGSYNSPLHL.

Comment on this clonotype: A read error may produce the germline difference seen at one junction end. The chain couples TRBV4-1 to TRBJ2-1, with D perhaps being TRBD1 or TRBD2 (5 bases each). The CDR3 length is 15 residues. Germline V gene lookup returns CDR1 MGHRA and CDR2 YSYEKL. In nucleotides, the CDR3 is TGCGCCAGCAGACCAGGGCGAGGGAGCAGCAATGAGCAGTCCTTC. As protein: CASRPGRGSSNEQSF.

V and J are TRBV5-1 and TRBJ2-2; 12 bases match TRBD1. The J segment lost 6 bases and the V segment lost 4 bases, leaving 13 bases of the junction unmatched. This CDR3 contains 18 residues. Germline assignment: CDR1 SGHRS and CDR2 YFSETQ. The chain's CDR3 is CASSLRDRGLFFSGELFF. CDR3 DNA sequence: TGCGCCAGCAGCCTTCGGGACAGGGGGCTTTTTTTCTCCGGGGAGCTGTTTTTT.

The V call is TRBV9, the J call TRBJ2-5; D is unclear. This CDR3 region has 16 residues. Per the germline V gene, CDR1 is SGDLS and CDR2 is YYNGEE. The V gene lost 0 bases and the J gene lost 4 bases, with 16 bases spanning the gap. CDR3 in DNA: TGTGCCAGCAGCGTAGCTTGGACCGCGGCGCGAGAGACCCAGTACTTC. It translates to CASSVAWTAARETQYF.

This clonotype was seen ten or more times. The chain employs TRBV5-1 and TRBJ2-3; maybe TRBD2 (6 bases). The germline V gene encodes CDR1 SGHRS and CDR2 YFSETQ. CDR3 length: 13 amino acids. V shed 6 bases and J shed 5 bases, with 13 bases lying between them. CDR3 in amino acids: CASTPLRGDTQYF. The CDR3 DNA reads TGCGCCAGCACCCCCCTGCGGGGAGATACGCAGTATTTT. Complete variable domain (other parts from reference TRBV5-1 and TRBJ2-3): KAGVTQTPRYLIKTRGQQVTLSCSPISGHRSVSWYQQTPGQGLQFLFEYFSETQRNKGNFPGRFSGRQFSNSRSEMNVSTLELGDSALYLCASTPLRGDTQYFGPGTRLTVL.

This chain connects TRBV5-1 to TRBJ1-1; maybe TRBD1 (5 bases). Looked up from germline, CDR1 is SGHRS and CDR2 is YFSETQ. V lost 4 bases and J lost 4, with 14 bases in between. The CDR3 sequence is 14 residues long. CDR3 in DNA: TGCGCCAGCAGCGGACAAGACTCCGCCACTGAAGCTTTCTTT. It yields the protein CASSGQDSATEAFF.

This clonotype qualifies as medium-sized. The chain combines TRBV9 with TRBJ2-1; D gene ambiguous. CDR1 and CDR2 (germline): SGDLS, YYNGEE. V dropped 0 bases and J dropped 6 bases, with 10 bases sitting between them. CDR3 size: 14 residues. CDR3 in amino acids: CASSVVSESNEQFF. The CDR3 DNA reads TGTGCCAGCAGCGTAGTATCTGAGAGCAATGAGCAGTTCTTC.

The rearrangement links TRBV5-1 to TRBJ1-1; D is unresolved. This CDR3 has 14 residues. V shed 5 bases and J shed 2 bases, with 13 bases lying between them. Germline CDR1 SGHRS, CDR2 YFSETQ. The chain's CDR3 is CASSPPGCNTEAFF. The CDR3 DNA is TGCGCCAGCAGTCCCCCAGGTTGTAACACTGAAGCTTTCTTT.

This clonotype was seen many times. This chain's CDR3 is CASSYAGQGDNSPLHF. In nucleotides, the CDR3 is TGTGCCAGCAGTTACGCCGGACAGGGGGACAATTCACCCCTCCACTTT. This rearrangement joins TRBV6-5 to TRBJ1-6, with TRBD1 matching over 10 bases. This CDR3 contains 16 residues. Trimming at V came to 2 bases and at J to 7 bases, leaving 5 bases not matched to a gene. Germline V gene sequence: CDR1 MNHEY, CDR2 SVGAGI.

This clonotype came up a few times. The chain uses TRBV15 and TRBJ2-5, with 8 bases identical to TRBD1. V was clipped by 7 bases and J by 1 base; unmatched bases: 11. Germline V gene lookup returns CDR1 LNHNV and CDR2 YYDKDF (reference sequence). This CDR3 contains 16 residues. The CDR3 DNA reads as TGTGCCACCACCACTACTAAGGACAGGGCCCAAGAGACCCAGTACTTC. Amino acid sequence: CATTTTKDRAQETQYF.

The chain links TRBV12-3 or TRBV12-4 to TRBJ2-1; D is unresolved. V lost 7 bases and J lost 3, with 13 bases in between. The length of the CDR3 is 14 residues. The CDR3 nucleotides read TGTGCCAGCAATCTGGCGTCGGGCTACAATGAGCAGTTCTTC. Its protein product is CASNLASGYNEQFF.

CDR3 sequence: CASSFSANTGELFF. The CDR3 DNA sequence: TGTGCCAGCAGCTTTAGCGCGAACACCGGGGAGCTGTTTTTT. The gene calls are TRBV7-9 and TRBJ2-2, with D possibly TRBD2 on 5 matching bases. Germline V gene data show CDR1 as SEHNR and CDR2 as FQNEAQ (reference sequence). The ends were cut back, 3 bases at V and 0 bases at J, with 5 bases in the middle. The CDR3 sequence is 14 residues long.

This clonotype was recorded a few times. V usage is TRBV9 and J usage is TRBJ2-3, with D perhaps TRBD2 (5 bases). Trimming removed 4 bases from V and 2 bases from J, with 17 bases in between. Germline V gene sequence: CDR1 SGDLS, CDR2 YYNGEE. The CDR3 covers 16 residues. As DNA, the CDR3 is TGTGCCAGCAGCTCAAGCGGAGCTTTCTTCACAGATACGCAGTATTTT. Residues: CASSSSGAFFTDTQYF.

The sample holds one count of this clonotype. The genes are TRBV3-1 and TRBJ1-1; unclear D gene. Germline values: CDR1 LGHDT, CDR2 YNNKEL (reference sequence). This CDR3 is built from 12 residues. V was clipped by 4 bases and J by 5 bases, with 8 bases between them. The CDR3 region has the DNA TGTGCCAGCAGCCTAACAGTGACTGAAGCTTTCTTT. Translation gives CASSLTVTEAFF.

V gene TRBV6-2 or TRBV6-3 combines with J gene TRBJ2-3; 9 nucleotides agree with TRBD2. The CDR3 length is 17 residues. Germline V gene data show CDR1 as MNHEY and CDR2 as SVGEGT. Losses at the gene ends were 4 bases for V and 2 bases for J; bases not matched to a gene: 10. CDR3 nucleotide sequence: TGTGCCAGCAGTTTTCCTTTAGCGGGAGCGGTCACAGATACGCAGTATTTT. This codes for CASSFPLAGAVTDTQYF.

This clonotype was seen a few times. The chain combines TRBV24-1 with TRBJ1-3; D not certain. Germline CDR1 KGHDR, CDR2 SFDVKD. The CDR3 contains 12 residues. Trimming stripped 7 bases from V and 0 bases from J, with 3 bases between. The CDR3 DNA is TGTGCCACCAGGGGCTCTGGAAACACCATATATTTT. This encodes CATRGSGNTIYF.

The chain employs TRBV18 and TRBJ1-2; possibly TRBD1 for D (6 bases). The CDR3 is 13 residues long. V shed 3 bases and J shed 8 bases, with 13 bases lying between them. The germline V gene has CDR1 KGHSH and CDR2 LQKENI. The DNA of the CDR3 is TGTGCCAGCTCACCGTCACAGGGAGAAGGCTACACCTTC. Amino acid sequence: CASSPSQGEGYTF.

This clonotype is labeled medium-sized. V gene TRBV7-8 combines with J gene TRBJ1-5, with a tentative D call TRBD1 (5 bases). V lost 5 bases, J lost 0 bases, and 14 bases lay in between. Germline V lookup: CDR1 SGHVS, CDR2 FQNEAQ. The CDR3 is made up of 16 amino acids. CDR3 region: CASSLRDSNSNQPQHF. In nucleotides, the CDR3 is TGTGCCAGCAGCCTACGGGACTCTAATAGCAATCAGCCCCAGCATTTT.

The rearrangement joins TRBV5-4 to TRBJ1-1, with 8 bases fitting TRBD1. The CDR3 runs to 14 residues. V lost 6 bases to trimming and J lost 6 bases; unmatched junction nucleotides: 10. In germline, CDR1 is SGHNT, CDR2 YYREEE (reference sequence). CDR3 region: CASKAGQGAAEAFF. In DNA, the CDR3 is TGTGCCAGCAAAGCGGGGCAGGGGGCGGCTGAAGCTTTCTTT.

In the case of this clonotype: Since no conserved phenylalanine or tryptophan closes the CDR3, a read error is the likely cause. The chain uses TRBV7-3 and TRBJ2-1, with unresolved D. Trimming left V 4 bases short and J 10 bases short, with 11 bases between. The CDR3 spans 12 residues. Germline V CDR1 and CDR2: SGHTA, FQGTGA. The CDR3, as DNA: TGTGCCAGCAGCTCTAGTGTTTCCGAGCAGTTCGTC. It specifies CASSSSVSEQFV.

The chain employs TRBV20-1 and TRBJ1-6; D unclear. With 4 bases removed from V and 9 bases from J, the gap between germline ends came to 13 bases. The CDR3 is 13 residues long. In germline, CDR1 is DFQATT, CDR2 SNEGSKA (reference sequence). This CDR3 is CSAKDRSISPLHF. The CDR3 DNA follows: TGCAGTGCTAAGGACCGGTCAATTTCACCCCTCCACTTT.

This clonotype was picked up a small number of times. The chain links TRBV5-1 to TRBJ1-1; D possibly corresponds to TRBD1 (5 bases). The germline V and J ends were trimmed by 0 bases and 4 bases, with 13 bases remaining between them. The CDR3 has 15 amino acids. CDR1 is SGHRS, CDR2 YFSETQ, per germline. The CDR3 protein is CASSLDGRVFTEAFF. CDR3 DNA sequence: TGCGCCAGCAGCTTGGACGGCAGGGTTTTCACTGAAGCTTTCTTT.

The J gene is TRBJ1-1, the V gene TRBV6-5; D gene uncertain. The CDR3 extends over 15 amino acids. The V end was cut by 5 bases, the J end by 0 bases, with 13 bases between. Per the germline V gene, CDR1 is MNHEY and CDR2 is SVGAGI. The CDR3 reads CASSPRPVMNTEAFF. The DNA for the CDR3 is TGTGCCAGCAGTCCCCGGCCAGTCATGAACACTGAAGCTTTCTTT.

This chain connects TRBV10-1 to TRBJ2-3; D perhaps matches TRBD2 (5 bases). Germline assignment: CDR1 WNHNN and CDR2 SYGVQD (reference sequence). The CDR3 loop spans 15 amino acids. V lost 6 bases, J lost 1 base, and 14 bases lay in between. CDR3 nucleotides: TGCGCCAGCAGCTCAGGACGGGATCGCACAGATACGCAGTATTTT. Its translation: CASSSGRDRTDTQYF.

This clonotype was recorded many times. V gene TRBV14 combines with J gene TRBJ1-4; D might be TRBD1 (5 bases). Germline V gene lookup returns CDR1 SGHDN and CDR2 FVKESK. This CDR3 has 13 amino acids. Trimming stripped 8 bases from V and 0 bases from J, with 7 bases between. The DNA of the CDR3 is TGTGCCAGCGGACAAGCAACTAATGAAAAACTGTTTTTT. Translated, it gives CASGQATNEKLFF.

The chain is built from TRBV28 and TRBJ1-4; D is undetermined. V lost 8 bases and J lost 8, with 15 bases in between. Germline V lookup: CDR1 MDHEN, CDR2 SYDVKM. This CDR3 contains 13 residues. The chain's CDR3 is CASARGFGEKLFF. The CDR3 DNA reads as TGTGCCAGCGCGAGAGGTTTTGGAGAAAAACTGTTTTTT.